Below, 5 T cell receptor beta chains from the same sample are listed, as sequenced in a study of cytomegalovirus exposure and HLA in healthy donors. The PCR had 60 Vbeta and 13 Jbeta primers. TCRdb's copy holds only in-frame clones and misses some; the assay was immunoSEQ multiplex PCR. The sample has about 160,000 clones, roughly 80% seen once. Sequenced material: PBMCs. These receptor sequences come from a girl under 18 in good health and CMV-seropositive.

In this sample, this clone turned up once. The chain has TRBV28 and TRBJ2-3, with D unclear. Germline V lookup: CDR1 MDHEN, CDR2 SYDVKM. The V gene lost 7 bases and the J gene lost 5 bases, with 10 bases spanning the gap. This CDR3 contains 12 residues. The CDR3 here is CASKELGDTQYF. The CDR3 coding sequence is TGTGCCAGCAAGGAGTTAGGAGATACGCAGTATTTT.

CDR3 in amino acids: CASGGTSTYEQYF. In nucleotides, the CDR3 is TGTGCCAGCGGGGGGACTTCAACCTACGAGCAGTACTTC. The chain employs TRBV5-4 and TRBJ2-7; a possible D gene is TRBD2 (6 bases). V lost 7 bases, J lost 2 bases, and 13 bases lay in between. This CDR3 region has 13 residues. Germline V gene lookup returns CDR1 SGHNT and CDR2 YYREEE (reference sequence).

The rearrangement joins TRBV7-9 to TRBJ2-1, with a possible D match to TRBD1 (6 bases). The CDR3 runs 14 residues. The V end lost 5 bases, the J end lost 5 bases, and 13 bases lay between the germline ends. Germline V lookup: CDR1 SEHNR, CDR2 FQNEAQ (reference sequence). The CDR3 coding sequence is TGTGCCAGCAGCCCCCGGACAGCTGACAATGAGCAGTTCTTC. Protein product: CASSPRTADNEQFF.

The sample holds a few counts of this clone. The chain uses TRBV2 and TRBJ2-3, with TRBD2 identical over 7 bases. The CDR3 has 12 amino acids. Germline-derived CDR1 and CDR2 are SNHLY and FYNNEI. After removal of 11 bases from V and 4 bases from J, the junction contained 6 bases not matched to a gene. CDR3 sequence (DNA): TGTGCCGGGGGGGACGCCTCAGATACGCAGTATTTT. Its translation is CAGGDASDTQYF.

V and J are TRBV4-3 and TRBJ2-7, with D possibly TRBD2 on 6 matching bases. Germline assignment: CDR1 LGHNA and CDR2 YSLEER. Trimming removed 4 bases from V and 2 bases from J, with 15 bases in between. The CDR3 has 15 amino acids. The CDR3 DNA reads as TGCGCCAGCAGCCGGATGGCGGGGCCGCCCTACGAGCAGTACTTC. Protein: CASSRMAGPPYEQYF.